The rows below give T cell receptor beta chains drawn from one sample of a study of cytomegalovirus exposure and HLA in healthy donors. This table comes from immunoSEQ multiplex PCR, and its TCRdb copy is limited to in-frame clones, with some not included. The data contain some 140,000 clones, 80% of them singletons. The sequencing input was PBMCs. These receptors originate from a man aged 25-45 years in good health and CMV-seronegative. CDR3s include the opening cysteine and the closing phenylalanine or tryptophan. A D gene is named only where the DNA matches it firmly. Some rows mark clone size as missing; the rest say once, few, many or name a class of expanded clone.

>TRBD1|TRBJ1-2|NA|TRBV19
CASSQGQRGGYTF
TGTGCCAGTAGCCAGGGACAGCGAGGTGGCTACACCTTC
>NA|TRBJ2-6|NA|TRBV19
CASSLLSSGANVLTF
TGTGCCAGTAGCCTTCTGAGCTCTGGGGCCAACGTCCTGACTTTC
>TRBD2|TRBJ2-1|few|TRBV6-6
CASSLTTSEEQFF
TGTGCCAGCAGTCTTACGACTAGCGAGGAGCAGTTCTTC
>NA|TRBJ1-5|NA|TRBV28
CASLEGYNQPQHF
TGTGCCAGCCTAGAGGGATACAATCAGCCCCAGCATTTT
>TRBD1|TRBJ2-1|NA|TRBV5-6
CASSADRGSYNEQFF
TGTGCCAGCAGCGCGGACAGGGGATCCTACAATGAGCAGTTCTTC
>NA|TRBJ2-7|few|TRBV7-2
CASSYMGHPYEQYF
TGTGCCAGCAGCTATATGGGACACCCCTACGAGCAGTACTTC
>NA|TRBJ1-5|once|TRBV19
CASSEQGGNQPQHF
TGTGCCAGTAGTGAACAGGGTGGAAATCAGCCCCAGCATTTT
>TRBD2|TRBJ2-7|NA|TRBV7-9
CASSSTSGSLYEQYF
TGTGCCAGCAGCTCTACTAGCGGGAGCCTCTACGAGCAGTACTTC
>NA|TRBJ2-1|few|TRBV19
CASSTPIAPAKNEQFF
TGTGCCAGTAGTACGCCCATTGCTCCCGCGAAAAATGAGCAGTTCTTC
>TRBD1|TRBJ2-7|NA|TRBV28
CASSFLQGAGEQYF
TGTGCCAGCAGTTTCCTACAGGGGGCGGGGGAGCAGTACTTC